Following are 17 T cell receptor beta chains from one sample sequenced in a study of molecular identifiers for immune sequencing clone quantification. TCRdb processed the PCR reads anew with MiXCR; each CDR3 protein has one entry. The sample has around 54,000 distinct CDR3 sequences; 20% to 25% are singletons. What was sequenced was naive CD8+ T cells from blood, with Jurkat cell RNA spiked in. Subset indicated: FACS-sorted CD8+CD4-CCR7+CD45RA+ naive T cells. These receptors were obtained from a human donor in good health. Some libraries in this study had Jurkat cell RNA spiked in.

About this clonotype: A much larger clone differs by one base, so this may be a read error. The chain carries TRBV7-6 and TRBJ2-3, with D possibly called TRBD1 or TRBD2 (5 bases each). CDR3 length: 14 residues. The germline V gene has CDR1 SGHVS and CDR2 FNYEAQ. V was pared by 8 bases and J by 1 base, with 13 bases between. The CDR3 DNA sequence: TGTGCCAGCGGCCCGGGGCGGGGCACAGATACGCAGTATTTT. This sequence encodes CASGPGRGTDTQYF.

This clonotype was recorded at least ten times. V and J are TRBV5-4 and TRBJ1-1; D is uncertain. The CDR3 covers 14 residues. The V end was cut by 4 bases, the J end by 1 base, with 11 bases between. The germline gives CDR1 SGHNT, CDR2 YYREEE (reference sequence). CDR3 nucleotide sequence: TGTGCCAGCAGCGCCTTAGTTCCGAACACTGAAGCTTTCTTT. Translated: CASSALVPNTEAFF. Together with reference TRBV5-4 and TRBJ1-1, the CDR3 gives the full variable domain: ETGVTQSPTHLIKTRGQQVTLRCSSQSGHNTVSWYQQALGQGPQFIFQYYREEENGRGNFPPRFSGLQFPNYSSELNVNALELDDSALYLCASSALVPNTEAFFGQGTRLTVV.

This clonotype has ten or more counts. The V call is TRBV5-1, the J call TRBJ2-3, with D maybe TRBD1 (5 bases). Deletions cut 5 bases from V and 0 bases from J, with 10 bases between. CDR1 SGHRS and CDR2 YFSETQ come from the germline V gene. This CDR3 has 14 residues. Written as DNA, the CDR3 is TGCGCCAGCAGTGATAGGGGCAGCACAGATACGCAGTATTTT. Translated, it gives CASSDRGSTDTQYF.

The chain uses TRBV30 and TRBJ1-1, with D tentatively TRBD1 (5 bases). The germline V and J ends were trimmed by 7 bases and 5 bases, with 17 bases remaining between them. The germline CDR1 and CDR2 sequences are GTSNPN and SVGIG (reference sequence). CDR3 length: 13 residues. CDR3 sequence: CASGGGLWTEAFF. The DNA for the CDR3 is TGTGCCTCCGGTGGGGGGTTATGGACTGAAGCTTTCTTT.

This clonotype came up many times. The DNA of the CDR3 is TGTGCCAGCAGCCATGAGGGCGAGAACTACAATGAGCAGTTCTTC. This encodes CASSHEGENYNEQFF. The rearrangement links TRBV7-9 to TRBJ2-1; tentative D call: TRBD2 (5 bases). V gave up 5 bases and J gave up 3 bases, with 14 bases separating them. CDR1 and CDR2 (germline): SEHNR, FQNEAQ (reference sequence). CDR3 length: 15 amino acids.

To note about this clonotype: Since a much larger clone is just one base distant, this may be a read error. The rearrangement uses TRBV4-3 and TRBJ1-1; 9 bases are a match to TRBD1. Per germline, CDR1 LGHNA and CDR2 YSLEER. The length of the CDR3 is 15 residues. CDR3 nucleotide sequence: TGCGCCAGCAGCCACTTCGGACAGGGGCCCACTGAAGATTTCTTT. Encoded protein: CASSHFGQGPTEDFF.

This clonotype was seen only a few times. One junction end does not reproduce the germline sequence, and a read error may be involved. V and J are TRBV3-1 and TRBJ1-3; 9 positions match TRBD1. CDR3 length: 17 amino acids. The germline V gene encodes CDR1 LGHDT and CDR2 YNNKEL (reference sequence). The CDR3 region is CASSQGSGTGIPNTIYF. CDR3 DNA: TGTGCCAGCAGTCAAGGCAGTGGGACAGGGATCCCTAACACCATATATTTT.

This clonotype has ten or more counts. The genes are TRBV7-9 and TRBJ2-3; D unresolved. The CDR3 has 16 residues. Germline CDR1 is SEHNR and CDR2 is FQNEAQ (reference sequence). Trimming pared 4 bases from V and 1 base from J, leaving 15 bases between. CDR3 region: CASSSTLDPGTDTQYF. DNA for the CDR3: TGTGCCAGCAGCTCAACCCTTGATCCCGGCACAGATACGCAGTATTTT. Full variable domain (missing parts from reference TRBV7-9 and TRBJ2-3): DTGVSQNPRHKITKRGQNVTFRCDPISEHNRLYWYRQTLGQGPEFLTYFQNEAQLEKSRLLSDRFSAERPKGSFSTLEIQRTEQGDSAMYLCASSSTLDPGTDTQYFGPGTRLTVL.

This clonotype was counted at least ten times. The chain has TRBV7-2 and TRBJ2-7; D not resolved. Trimming took 3 bases from V and 3 from J, leaving 9 bases between them. CDR3 length: 13 residues. CDR1 SGHTA and CDR2 FQGNSA come from the germline V gene. The CDR3 sequence is CASSFSPGYEQYF. The CDR3 coding sequence is TGTGCCAGCAGCTTTTCGCCAGGCTACGAGCAGTACTTC.

The chain couples TRBV29-1 to TRBJ2-1, with D perhaps TRBD1 or TRBD2 (5 bases each). From germline, CDR1 is SQVTM and CDR2 ANQGSEA. The CDR3 runs 14 residues. V was shortened by 1 base and J by 2 bases, with 9 bases between the two germline ends. CDR3 amino acids: CSVEGGVAYNEQFF. CDR3 DNA: TGCAGCGTTGAAGGAGGGGTAGCCTACAATGAGCAGTTCTTC.

Notes on this clonotype: A much bigger clone sits one base away, suggesting this may be a read error. As DNA, the CDR3 is TGTGCTAGTTGTTTGTCAGTTAACTATGGCTACACCTTC. Protein product: CASCLSVNYGYTF. The V gene is TRBV12-5, the J gene TRBJ1-2, with no clear D. The CDR3 is made up of 13 amino acids. Germline assignment: CDR1 LGHNT and CDR2 FRNRAP.

This clonotype was seen repeatedly, ten times or more. This rearrangement joins TRBV4-3 to TRBJ2-3; D might be TRBD1 or TRBD2, each matching 6 bases. Trimming took 0 bases from V and 1 from J, leaving 14 bases between them. In germline, CDR1 is LGHNA, CDR2 YSLEER. CDR3 length: 17 residues. The CDR3 DNA reads as TGCGCCAGCAGCCAAGATCGGAGGGGGATTCGCACAGATACGCAGTATTTT. Residues: CASSQDRRGIRTDTQYF.

The chain combines TRBV5-1 with TRBJ2-7; no clear D. V gave up 3 bases and J gave up 2 bases, with 12 bases separating them. Germline lookup yields CDR1 SGHRS and CDR2 YFSETQ. The CDR3 length is 14 residues. The CDR3 DNA is TGCGCCAGCAGCTCTCATGTGAATACCTACGAGCAGTACTTC. The encoded protein is CASSSHVNTYEQYF. Combining the CDR3 with reference TRBV5-1 and TRBJ2-7 gives the whole variable domain KAGVTQTPRYLIKTRGQQVTLSCSPISGHRSVSWYQQTPGQGLQFLFEYFSETQRNKGNFPGRFSGRQFSNSRSEMNVSTLELGDSALYLCASSSHVNTYEQYFGPGTRLTVT.

This clonotype was observed many times. This rearrangement joins TRBV2 to TRBJ1-5, with 7 nucleotides matching TRBD1. The CDR3 length is 17 residues. V shed 2 bases, J shed 1 base, and the junction held 8 bases outside the gene matches. Germline assignment: CDR1 SNHLY and CDR2 FYNNEI. CDR3 sequence: CASSESSTGLSNQPQHF. The CDR3 DNA reads as TGTGCCAGCAGTGAATCTTCGACAGGGTTAAGCAATCAGCCCCAGCATTTT.

This clonotype was seen repeatedly, ten times or more. The rearrangement links TRBV4-2 to TRBJ2-5; no firm D call. Between the trimmed V and J ends, which lost 0 bases and 2 bases, there was a span of 10 bases. Germline V gene sequence: CDR1 LGHNA, CDR2 YNFKEQ. This CDR3 is 15 amino acids long. For the CDR3, the DNA is TGTGCCAGCAGCCAAGAGCGCGCTAGTCAAGAGACCCAGTACTTC. Translating it yields CASSQERASQETQYF.

This clonotype showed up many times. The rearrangement joins TRBV5-1 to TRBJ2-1; no firm D call. Trimming took off 0 bases at V and 8 bases at J, with 6 bases between the two ends. Germline V gives CDR1 SGHRS, CDR2 YFSETQ. CDR3 length: 12 residues. The CDR3 loop is CASSLVLDEQFF. The CDR3 DNA follows: TGCGCCAGCAGCTTGGTGTTGGATGAGCAGTTCTTC.

As concerns this clonotype: This clone may be a read error of a much larger clone one base away. J is TRBJ2-3 and V is TRBV29-1; D gene uncertain. Trimming took off 3 bases at V and 5 bases at J, with 21 bases between the two ends. The CDR3 covers 16 residues. The germline CDR1 and CDR2 sequences are SQVTM and ANQGSEA. The CDR3 DNA reads as TGCAGCGTTGATGCTTCTTGGTCAGTCCACATAGATACGCAGTATTTT. It translates to CSVDASWSVHIDTQYF.